A single sample is the source of the 2 T cell receptor beta chains below, sequenced in a study of blood T cell repertoires in COVID-19. Method: immunoSEQ multiplex PCR; TCRdb's copy keeps in-frame clones and lacks some. Of some 130,000 clones listed, around 84% are singletons. Source material: PBMCs or T cells enriched from blood (not recorded which). These TCRs come from a man aged 35 to 55 with acute COVID-19.

This clone was observed a single time. The rearrangement joins TRBV2 to TRBJ2-2, with unresolved D. This CDR3 has 15 amino acids. CDR1 and CDR2 from the germline V gene are SNHLY and FYNNEI. V lost 3 bases and J lost 4, with 12 bases in between. The CDR3 DNA reads TGTGCCAGCAGTGAGACATCCTCAGGCACCGGGGAGCTGTTTTTT. This encodes CASSETSSGTGELFF.

Only a few counts were recorded for this clone. The chain employs TRBV12-3 or TRBV12-4 and TRBJ1-1, with TRBD1 as a possible D gene (6 bases). The CDR3 covers 12 residues. V was pared by 7 bases and J by 13 bases, with 19 bases between. The DNA of the CDR3 is TGTGCCAGCACTCAATTACAGGGAAGGGTTTTCTTT. Translating it yields CASTQLQGRVFF.